The 17 T cell receptor beta chains below all came from one sample that was sequenced in a study of T cell repertoires in cytomegalovirus infection. TCRdb analysed the reads with MiXCR anew, one entry per CDR3 protein. This table holds about 830,000 distinct CDR3 sequences, roughly 33% found once. Their antigen targets remain unknown. Sample: cultured CD8+ T cells from PBMCs, taken from culture after CMV antigen stimulation. The receptors here all came from a human donor in good health (CMV status not recorded). Some clones in this sample may be carry-over from other donors' samples.

This clonotype was seen more than once but under ten times. The rearrangement uses TRBV7-6 and TRBJ1-1, with 7 bases that match TRBD1. The length of the CDR3 is 15 residues. The germline gives CDR1 SGHVS, CDR2 FNYEAQ. V dropped 5 bases and J dropped 1; count of bases not matched to a gene: 7. In DNA, the CDR3 is TGTGCCAGCAGCATTACCGGGACAGCGAACACTGAAGCTTTCTTT. This codes for CASSITGTANTEAFF.

The gene calls are TRBV12-3 or TRBV12-4 and TRBJ2-7; 7 bases map to TRBD1. V was pared by 5 bases and J by 3 bases, with 7 bases of the junction left unmatched. This CDR3 comprises 14 residues. For the CDR3, the DNA is TGTGCCAGCAGTCCCCCGGGACAGCACTACGAGCAGTACTTC. Protein sequence: CASSPPGQHYEQYF.

This chain uses TRBV2 with TRBJ1-2; D call uncertain. Germline assignment: CDR1 SNHLY and CDR2 FYNNEI. The CDR3 has 13 residues. CDR3 sequence reads: CANLAGGGYGYTF. CDR3 bases: TGTGCTAACCTGGCGGGAGGTGGCTATGGCTACACCTTC.

This chain joins TRBV7-2 and TRBJ2-3; weak D call: TRBD1 (6 bases). The CDR3 extends over 14 amino acids. In germline, CDR1 is SGHTA, CDR2 FQGNSA. With 4 bases removed from V and 5 bases from J, the gap between germline ends came to 13 bases. CDR3 amino acids: CASSSAGELDTQYF. The CDR3 DNA reads TGTGCCAGCAGCTCGGCAGGGGAGTTAGATACGCAGTATTTT.

This clonotype was seen a few times. This rearrangement joins TRBV28 to TRBJ2-1, with 14 bases fitting TRBD2. CDR1 and CDR2 (germline): MDHEN, SYDVKM. The CDR3 sequence is 17 residues long. V lost 4 bases to trimming and J lost 3 bases; unmatched junction nucleotides: 5. The CDR3 coding sequence is TGTGCCAGCAGTTCCCTGGGACTAGCGGGGGACTACAATGAGCAGTTCTTC. As protein: CASSSLGLAGDYNEQFF.

In its sample, this clonotype was seen many times. The chain recombines TRBV7-8 with TRBJ2-6; 10 positions agree with TRBD1. The germline V gene encodes CDR1 SGHVS and CDR2 FQNEAQ. V dropped 3 bases and J dropped 2; count of bases not matched to a gene: 7. The CDR3 runs 18 residues. CDR3 residues: CASSFPDRGWPGANVLTF. In DNA, the CDR3 is TGTGCCAGCAGCTTTCCGGACAGGGGGTGGCCTGGGGCCAACGTCCTGACTTTC.

This clonotype was seen a handful of times. J is TRBJ2-1 and V is TRBV7-3; a possible D gene is TRBD2 (5 bases). The V gene's germline CDR1 is SGHTA and CDR2 FQGTGA. V lost 5 bases and J lost 4, with 15 bases in between. This CDR3 is built from 15 residues. Here the CDR3 reads CASSIVLGAYNEQFF. In DNA, the CDR3 is TGTGCCAGCAGCATCGTCCTGGGAGCTTACAATGAGCAGTTCTTC.

This clonotype was detected only a few times. The rearrangement links TRBV6-1 to TRBJ2-7, with D possibly matching TRBD1 (6 bases). CDR1 and CDR2 (germline): MNHNS, SASEGT. V lost 8 bases and J 4 bases, leaving 12 bases between the germline ends. The CDR3 is 12 amino acids. CDR3: CASVDSSYEQYF. CDR3 nucleotides: TGTGCCAGCGTGGACAGCTCGTACGAGCAGTACTTC.

This clonotype was counted only a few times. J is TRBJ2-7 and V is TRBV27, with D possibly being TRBD1 (5 bases). CDR1 is MNHEY and CDR2 is SMNVEV in the germline V gene (reference sequence). CDR3 length equals 20 residues. The V end was cut by 3 bases, the J end by 3 bases, with 30 bases between. Here the CDR3 reads CASSFNIPTGSRVRFYEQYV. CDR3 DNA: TGTGCCAGCAGTTTCAATATCCCAACCGGGTCCAGGGTCCGTTTCTACGAGCAGTACGTC.

This clonotype was seen a handful of times. The chain carries TRBV4-1 and TRBJ1-5; D uncertain. Between the trimmed V and J ends, which lost 0 bases and 6 bases, there was a span of 9 bases. Germline-derived CDR1 and CDR2 are MGHRA and YSYEKL. The CDR3 is 14 residues long. The CDR3 DNA reads TGCGCCAGCAGCCAAGATCTTTCCGGTCAGCCCCAGCATTTT. This encodes CASSQDLSGQPQHF.

The CDR3: CASNSLPGTSGVAGYF. As DNA, the CDR3 is TGTGCCAGCAACTCCCTCCCCGGGACTAGCGGGGTGGCTGGCTACTTC. The rearrangement uses TRBV7-8 and TRBJ2-5, with TRBD2 identical over 13 bases. V dropped 7 bases and J dropped 14; count of bases not matched to a gene: 19. Germline CDR1 reads SGHVS; CDR2 reads FQNEAQ. The CDR3 has 16 residues.

The chain combines TRBV28 with TRBJ2-5; TRBD2 aligns across 10 bases. J gave up 1 base and V 3 bases, and 5 bases lay outside the gene matches. In germline, CDR1 is MDHEN, CDR2 SYDVKM. This CDR3 has 16 residues. CDR3 nucleotides: TGTGCCAGCAGTTTTCTAGCGGGGGCGGTCCAAGAGACCCAGTACTTC. Translated: CASSFLAGAVQETQYF.

The gene calls are TRBV28 and TRBJ1-1, with D perhaps TRBD1 (6 bases). This CDR3 comprises 17 residues. V was shortened by 8 bases and J by 1 base, with 23 bases between the two germline ends. Per the germline V gene, CDR1 is MDHEN and CDR2 is SYDVKM. For the CDR3, the DNA is TGTGCCAGCCCCTCGGGACAACCCGGACTATCGAACACTGAAGCTTTCTTT. Its protein product is CASPSGQPGLSNTEAFF.

This clonotype was counted only a few times. This chain joins TRBV4-1 and TRBJ2-1; D is perhaps TRBD2 (6 bases). Germline CDR1 is MGHRA and CDR2 is YSYEKL. The V end was cut by 5 bases, the J end by 5 bases, with 16 bases between. The CDR3 contains 15 residues. In DNA form, the CDR3 reads TGCGCCAGCAGCTCGACCACAGGAGGGAACAATGAGCAGTTCTTC. Encoded protein: CASSSTTGGNNEQFF.

This clonotype was seen only a few times. The chain combines TRBV19 with TRBJ1-5, with D unresolved. Deletions cut 2 bases from V and 0 bases from J, with 14 bases between. CDR1 LNHDA and CDR2 SQIVND come from the germline V gene (reference sequence). CDR3 length: 17 residues. For the CDR3, the DNA is TGTGCCAGTAGTATAAATCCGGCGCATTATAGCAATCAGCCCCAGCATTTT. Protein product: CASSINPAHYSNQPQHF.

The chain uses TRBV6-2 or TRBV6-3 and TRBJ2-7; D might be TRBD1 (5 bases). This CDR3 spans 13 amino acids. Germline V gene lookup returns CDR1 MNHEY and CDR2 SVGEGT. Trimming took 0 bases from V and 6 from J, leaving 9 bases between them. CDR3 residues: CASSYSTVGEQYV. CDR3 DNA: TGTGCCAGCAGTTACTCGACAGTAGGCGAGCAGTACGTC.

V and J are TRBV18 and TRBJ1-2, with D possibly matching TRBD1 (6 bases). Trimming shortened V by 3 bases and J by 1 base, and 15 bases separated the two germline ends. The germline V gene encodes CDR1 KGHSH and CDR2 LQKENI. There are 16 residues in the CDR3. CDR3 sequence reads: CASSPWQDSFNYGYTF. The CDR3 DNA reads TGTGCCAGCTCACCGTGGCAGGACAGCTTTAACTATGGCTACACCTTC.